This TCR beta chain was identified in a study of blood T cell repertoires in COVID-19. Study information: COVID-19 samples collected from the United States, Italy and Spain covered acute and convalescent phases.

This clone appeared a single time. Libraries were prepared by immunoSEQ multiplex PCR; TCRdb keeps only in-frame clonotypes and omits some of them. Altogether about 70,000 clones are present, more than 75% being singletons, with the ten largest covering around 12%. This CDR3 is built from 13 residues. Germline values: CDR1 SGHKS, CDR2 YYEKEE (reference sequence). V dropped 3 bases and J dropped 4 bases, with 9 bases sitting between them. This clonotype originated in a human donor in a cohort sampled during active COVID-19. The genes are TRBV5-5 and TRBJ2-3; unclear D gene. The sequenced sample was peripheral blood. In DNA form, the CDR3 reads TGTGCCAGCAGCTCGATACGGGCAGATACGCAGTATTTT. Translation: CASSSIRADTQYF.